This T cell receptor (beta chain) originates from a study of blood T cell repertoires in COVID-19. Repertoires were generated with immunoSEQ multiplex PCR, while TCRdb's copy carries only in-frame clones and drops some. The sample shows under 200,000 clones, approximately 81% of them seen only once. Those enrolled, adults aged roughly 18 to 100 years, came from around 24 US areas. With 1 base clipped from V and 0 bases from J, the junction kept 2 bases outside the gene matches. Germline CDR1 is SGHRS and CDR2 is YFSETQ. The CDR3 extends over 15 amino acids. Sequencing used PBMCs or T cells enriched from blood (not recorded which). The chain recombines TRBV5-1 with TRBJ2-7, with TRBD1 identical over 9 bases. The sequence came from a man aged 55 to 69 who had recovered from COVID-19. Written as DNA, the CDR3 is TGCGCCAGCAGCTTGACAGGGGGCGGCTCCTACGAGCAGTACTTC. Amino acids: CASSLTGGGSYEQYF.